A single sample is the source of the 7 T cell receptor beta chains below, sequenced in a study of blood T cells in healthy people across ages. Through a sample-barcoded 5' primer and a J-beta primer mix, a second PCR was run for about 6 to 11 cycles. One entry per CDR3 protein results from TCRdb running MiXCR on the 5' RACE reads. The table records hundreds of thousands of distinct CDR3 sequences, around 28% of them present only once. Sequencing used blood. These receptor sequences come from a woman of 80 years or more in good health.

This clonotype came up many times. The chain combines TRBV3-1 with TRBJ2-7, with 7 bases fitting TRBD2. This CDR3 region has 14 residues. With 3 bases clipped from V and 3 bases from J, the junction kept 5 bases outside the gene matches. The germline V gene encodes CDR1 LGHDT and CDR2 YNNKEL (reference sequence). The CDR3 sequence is CASSHSGVDYEQYF. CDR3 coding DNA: TGTGCCAGCAGCCACAGCGGGGTAGACTACGAGCAGTACTTC.

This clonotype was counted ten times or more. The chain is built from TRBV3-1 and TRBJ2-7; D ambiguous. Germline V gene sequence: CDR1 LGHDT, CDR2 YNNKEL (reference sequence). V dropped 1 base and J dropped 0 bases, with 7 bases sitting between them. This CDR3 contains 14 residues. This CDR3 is CASSQGQSSYEQYF. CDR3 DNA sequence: TGTGCCAGCAGCCAAGGGCAGAGCTCCTACGAGCAGTACTTC.

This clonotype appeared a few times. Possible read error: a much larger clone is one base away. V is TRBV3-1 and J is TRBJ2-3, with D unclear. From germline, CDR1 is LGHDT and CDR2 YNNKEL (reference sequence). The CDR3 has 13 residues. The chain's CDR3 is CASGQVPADTQYF. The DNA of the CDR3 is TGTGCCAGCGGCCAAGTCCCAGCGGATACGCAGTATTTT.

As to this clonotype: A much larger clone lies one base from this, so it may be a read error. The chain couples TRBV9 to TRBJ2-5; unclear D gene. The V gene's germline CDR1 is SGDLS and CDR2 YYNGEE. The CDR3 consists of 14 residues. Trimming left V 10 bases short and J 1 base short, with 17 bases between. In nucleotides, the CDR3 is TGTGCCCGCGCCCCTAGGGCGGCCCAAGAGACCCAGTACTTC. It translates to CARAPRAAQETQYF.

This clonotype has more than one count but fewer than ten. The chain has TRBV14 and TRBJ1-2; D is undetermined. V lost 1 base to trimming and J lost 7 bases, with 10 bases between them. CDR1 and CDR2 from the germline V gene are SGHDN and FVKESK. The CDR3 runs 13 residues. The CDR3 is CASSQVFGSGYTF. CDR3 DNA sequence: TGTGCCAGCAGCCAAGTATTCGGCTCTGGCTACACCTTC.

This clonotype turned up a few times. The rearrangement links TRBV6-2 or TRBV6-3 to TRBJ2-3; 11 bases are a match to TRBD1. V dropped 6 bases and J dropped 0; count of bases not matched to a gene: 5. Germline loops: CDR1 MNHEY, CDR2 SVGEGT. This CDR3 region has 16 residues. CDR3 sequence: CASRGDRGASTDTQYF. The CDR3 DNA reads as TGTGCCAGCAGGGGGGACAGGGGGGCGAGCACAGATACGCAGTATTTT.

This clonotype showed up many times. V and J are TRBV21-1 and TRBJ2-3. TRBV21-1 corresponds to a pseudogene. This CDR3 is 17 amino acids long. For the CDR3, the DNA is TGTGCCAGCAGCAAAGATCGGTTTCCCCCTAGCACAGGGACGCAGTATTTT. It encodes CASSKDRFPPSTGTQYF.